This T cell receptor beta chain was captured in a study of T-cell reconstitution after alpha-beta-depleted transplantation in children. A TCRbeta library incorporating unique molecular identifiers was prepared. TCRdb re-called the PCR reads with MiXCR, one entry per CDR3 protein. The sample lists about 600,000 distinct CDR3 sequences; 23% were seen once. The table lists this clonotype with many counts. This CDR3 has 13 amino acids. V was pared by 8 bases and J by 3 bases, with 7 bases of the junction left unmatched. Per the germline V gene, CDR1 is KGHSH and CDR2 is LQKENI. The receptor's source is a boy younger than two who had a stem cell transplant for acute myeloid leukemia, so the T cells may come from the graft donor. V usage is TRBV18 and J usage is TRBJ2-7; the match to TRBD2 covers 7 bases. This specimen consisted of PBMCs, mostly from graft donor cells, obtained 360 days after TCRalphabeta/CD19-depleted stem cell transplant. CDR3 residues: CASPNRGGYEQYV. CDR3 sequence (DNA): TGTGCCAGCCCCAACCGCGGGGGCTACGAGCAGTACGTC.